This T cell receptor beta chain was sequenced in a study of Graves' ophthalmopathy and Graves' hyperthyroidism. Study-wide background: Hyperthyroidism counted as stable given no ophthalmopathy within 18 months of follow-up.

Transcripts of RNA were the source for amplifying TCR beta CDR3 regions. First-round RT-PCR with HTBI primers preceded a second-round multiplex PCR. Using its own MiXCR run on the multiplex PCR reads, TCRdb lists one record per CDR3 protein. The repertoire includes around 1,000,000 distinct CDR3 sequences, less than 45% of them detected once, and roughly 10% sits in the top ten. The hyperthyroidism patients, aged 18 to 65, had been newly diagnosed, with under 2 months' duration. None of the included patients had other autoimmune diseases, uncontrolled infections, pregnancy or lactation, as these led to exclusion. On this clonotype itself: What it recognizes is unknown.

This CDR3 contains 14 residues. Germline V gene data show CDR1 as SGHRS and CDR2 as YFSETQ. V was shortened by 4 bases and J by 3 bases, with 13 bases between the two germline ends. Study-level results: Its predictions of ophthalmopathy progression gave the model over 70% sensitivity and 72% to 85% specificity.

The chain carries TRBV5-1 and TRBJ1-2; D not resolved. Sequencing was carried out using peripheral blood or thyroid tissue (not recorded which). The sequence derives from an adult man with Graves' hyperthyroidism. The DNA of the CDR3 is TGCGCCAGCAGCCAAACGTCCGGAGACTATGGCTACACCTTC. This translates into CASSQTSGDYGYTF.